This T cell receptor beta chain was found in a study of blood T cell repertoires in COVID-19. Study background: Sources were T cells, B-cell-depleted T cells, or PBMCs; the material itself was cDNA or gDNA.

Libraries were prepared by immunoSEQ multiplex PCR; TCRdb keeps only in-frame clonotypes and omits some of them. This sample has 200,000 to 250,000 clones, with roughly 88% found just once. Germline V gives CDR1 SGHAT, CDR2 FQNNGV. The V and J ends lost 5 bases and 4 bases respectively, with 12 bases between them. The CDR3 extends over 14 amino acids. This clone was observed a single time. The V gene is TRBV11-2, the J gene TRBJ1-3, with D perhaps matching TRBD1 (6 bases). The sample comprised PBMCs or T cells enriched from blood (not recorded which). The receptor was derived from a woman between 50 and 59 years old with acute COVID-19. The CDR3 DNA reads as TGTGCCAGCAGCCCCCAGAGGGGGGGAAACACCATATATTTT. Translating it yields CASSPQRGGNTIYF.